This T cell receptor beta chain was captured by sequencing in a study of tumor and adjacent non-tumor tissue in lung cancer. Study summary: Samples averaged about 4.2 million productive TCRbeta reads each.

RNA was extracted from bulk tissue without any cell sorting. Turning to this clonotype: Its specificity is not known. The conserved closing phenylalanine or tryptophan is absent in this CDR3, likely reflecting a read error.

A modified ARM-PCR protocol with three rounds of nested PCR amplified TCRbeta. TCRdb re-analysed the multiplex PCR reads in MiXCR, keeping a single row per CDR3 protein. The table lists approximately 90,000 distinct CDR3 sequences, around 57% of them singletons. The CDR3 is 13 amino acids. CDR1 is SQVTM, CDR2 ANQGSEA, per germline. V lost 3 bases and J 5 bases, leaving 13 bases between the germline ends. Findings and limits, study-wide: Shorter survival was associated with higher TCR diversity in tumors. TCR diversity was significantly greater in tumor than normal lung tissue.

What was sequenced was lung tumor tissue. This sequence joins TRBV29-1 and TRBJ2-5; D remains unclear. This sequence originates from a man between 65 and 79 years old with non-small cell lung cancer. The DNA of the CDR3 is TGCAGCGTTGATACAAGGGATCACGAGACCCAGTACTCC. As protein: CSVDTRDHETQYS.